One and the same sample provided the 21 T cell receptor beta chains below, sequenced in a study of T-cell memory formation after mild COVID-19. TCRdb called the 5' RACE reads again in MiXCR, with one record for every CDR3 protein. The data show approximately 190,000 distinct CDR3 sequences, approximately 16% seen once. What was sequenced was PBMCs or a T cell subset sorted from them (not recorded which). All receptors come from an adult woman who had mild COVID-19 (a few samples of this study predate the infection). Cell type and time point are not known.

This clonotype was counted only a few times. This rearrangement joins TRBV10-3 to TRBJ2-7; the match to TRBD2 covers 9 bases. Germline CDR1 reads ENHRY; CDR2 reads SYGVKD. The V segment lost 3 bases and the J segment 2 bases; nucleotides outside the gene matches: 5. The CDR3 is 15 residues long. The CDR3 DNA reads TGTGCCATCAGTGACCCGGGACTAGCCGCCTACGAGCAGTACTTC. It codes for CAISDPGLAAYEQYF.

This clonotype was picked up a small number of times. The chain joins TRBV29-1 to TRBJ2-2; 9 bases agree with TRBD1. Trimming took 8 bases from V and 0 from J; bases not matched to a gene: 4. Germline-derived CDR1 and CDR2 are SQVTM and ANQGSEA. This CDR3 spans 14 amino acids. The CDR3 sequence: CSTGQGTNTGELFF. The CDR3 coding sequence is TGCAGCACTGGACAGGGGACGAACACCGGGGAGCTGTTTTTT.

This clonotype was counted only a few times. V and J are TRBV7-9 and TRBJ2-1, with D perhaps matching TRBD2 (6 bases). The CDR3 consists of 16 residues. Germline values: CDR1 SEHNR, CDR2 FQNEAQ (reference sequence). Between the trimmed V and J ends, which lost 1 base and 6 bases, there was a span of 16 bases. The CDR3 loop reads CASSLGPGVRANEQFF. CDR3 nucleotide sequence: TGTGCCAGCAGCTTAGGACCGGGGGTTAGGGCCAATGAGCAGTTCTTC. Full variable domain (remainder filled in from reference TRBV7-9 and TRBJ2-1): DTGVSQNPRHKITKRGQNVTFRCDPISEHNRLYWYRQTLGQGPEFLTYFQNEAQLEKSRLLSDRFSAERPKGSFSTLEIQRTEQGDSAMYLCASSLGPGVRANEQFFGPGTRLTVL.

This clonotype was seen a handful of times. The genes are TRBV7-9 and TRBJ1-5; D remains unclear. V lost 1 base and J 3 bases, leaving 10 bases between the germline ends. From germline, CDR1 is SEHNR and CDR2 FQNEAQ (reference sequence). This CDR3 is 15 amino acids long. For the CDR3, the DNA is TGTGCCAGCAGCTTAGGGCAGACCAACAATCAGCCCCAGCATTTT. The encoded protein is CASSLGQTNNQPQHF.

The V call is TRBV5-4, the J call TRBJ2-1, with D possibly being TRBD1 or TRBD2 (7 bases each). Per germline, CDR1 SGHNT and CDR2 YYREEE (reference sequence). Trimming left V 7 bases short and J 4 bases short, with 15 bases between. There are 14 residues in the CDR3. DNA for the CDR3: TGTGCCAGCCGCCCAGGGGGGGGGTACAATGAGCAGTTCTTC. Amino acids: CASRPGGGYNEQFF.

The chain combines TRBV9 with TRBJ1-1; D is unclear. The CDR3 contains 14 residues. Germline V gene lookup returns CDR1 SGDLS and CDR2 YYNGEE. V lost 0 bases, J lost 3 bases, and 9 bases lay in between. This CDR3 is CASSVVWDDTEAFF. In DNA, the CDR3 is TGTGCCAGCAGCGTAGTCTGGGATGACACTGAAGCTTTCTTT.

The chain carries TRBV20-1 and TRBJ2-7, with 9 nucleotides matching TRBD1. Germline V gene lookup returns CDR1 DFQATT and CDR2 SNEGSKA (reference sequence). This CDR3 contains 16 residues. Trimming cost V 5 bases and J 0 bases; bases outside gene matches: 11. CDR3 sequence (DNA): TGCAGTGCTCGCACACTTGACAGGGGGGACTCCTACGAGCAGTACTTC. This gives the protein CSARTLDRGDSYEQYF.

The J gene is TRBJ1-1, the V gene TRBV3-1; D is unclear. Germline values: CDR1 LGHDT, CDR2 YNNKEL (reference sequence). Between the trimmed V and J ends, which lost 1 base and 10 bases, there was a span of 10 bases. The CDR3 length is 12 residues. CDR3 DNA sequence: TGTGCCAGCAGCCAAGCCAGCTTCGGAGCTTTCTTT. Translation gives CASSQASFGAFF.

The chain has TRBV29-1 and TRBJ1-1; tentatively, D is TRBD1 (5 bases). The CDR3 totals 13 residues. CDR1 and CDR2 (germline): SQVTM, ANQGSEA. V was clipped by 3 bases and J by 2 bases, with 10 bases between them. The CDR3 here is CSVDKGTNTEAFF. In nucleotides, the CDR3 is TGCAGCGTTGACAAGGGGACCAACACTGAAGCTTTCTTT.

The sample holds a few counts of this clonotype. V usage is TRBV9 and J usage is TRBJ2-2; 9 bases are shared with TRBD2. Trimming cost V 1 base and J 3 bases; bases outside gene matches: 4. Germline CDR1 reads SGDLS; CDR2 reads YYNGEE. This CDR3 spans 16 amino acids. CDR3 residues: CASSVMSGRYTGELFF. CDR3 nucleotide sequence: TGTGCCAGCAGCGTAATGAGCGGGAGGTACACCGGGGAGCTGTTTTTT.

CDR3 coding DNA: TGCAGCGCAGAGAAGTTAGGAAACATGAACACTGAAGCTTTCTTT. It translates to CSAEKLGNMNTEAFF. V gene TRBV29-1 combines with J gene TRBJ1-1, with D uncertain. V lost 7 bases to trimming and J lost 0 bases, with 18 bases between them. Looked up from germline, CDR1 is SQVTM and CDR2 is ANQGSEA. The CDR3 totals 15 residues.

The genes are TRBV29-1 and TRBJ2-5, with TRBD1 matching over 9 bases. The length of the CDR3 is 15 residues. The germline V gene encodes CDR1 SQVTM and CDR2 ANQGSEA. J lost 5 bases, V lost 8 bases, and 15 bases had no gene match. This CDR3 reads CSTYLRDRDIETQYF. In nucleotides, the CDR3 is TGCAGCACCTATCTCAGGGACAGGGATATCGAGACCCAGTACTTC.

The genes are TRBV5-1 and TRBJ1-5; D remains ambiguous. With 0 bases removed from V and 2 bases from J, the gap between germline ends came to 6 bases. The CDR3 has 14 amino acids. The V gene's germline CDR1 is SGHRS and CDR2 YFSETQ. This CDR3 reads CASSLEVGNQPQHF. The CDR3 DNA is TGCGCCAGCAGCTTGGAAGTAGGCAATCAGCCCCAGCATTTT.

The table lists this clonotype with a few counts. V usage is TRBV12-3 or TRBV12-4 and J usage is TRBJ1-1, with D possibly being TRBD1 (6 bases). The germline V and J ends were trimmed by 6 bases and 1 base, with 15 bases remaining between them. The CDR3 length is 15 residues. CDR3 sequence: CASRRRTAENTEAFF. CDR3 nucleotide sequence: TGTGCCAGCAGACGCCGGACAGCCGAGAACACTGAAGCTTTCTTT.

This chain connects TRBV9 to TRBJ2-5; 8 bases map to TRBD2. The junction had 2 bases not matched to a gene; V was cut back by 0 bases and J by 1 base. CDR3 length: 15 amino acids. The germline CDR1 and CDR2 sequences are SGDLS and YYNGEE. The CDR3 nucleotides read TGTGCCAGCAGCGTAGTTAGCGGGGCCCAAGAGACCCAGTACTTC. Protein sequence: CASSVVSGAQETQYF.

The J gene is TRBJ1-5, the V gene TRBV12-3 or TRBV12-4; the D is unclear. V gave up 0 bases and J gave up 5 bases, with 8 bases separating them. This CDR3 is built from 14 residues. The CDR3 is CASSLAGPHQPQHF. CDR3 DNA: TGTGCCAGCAGTTTAGCAGGGCCCCATCAGCCCCAGCATTTT.

This chain uses TRBV12-3 or TRBV12-4 with TRBJ2-7; D unresolved. The CDR3 extends over 14 amino acids. Trimming removed 1 base at V and 0 bases at J, with 7 bases between. The CDR3 reads CASSLDSFSYEQYF. CDR3 sequence (DNA): TGTGCCAGCAGTTTAGACAGCTTCTCCTACGAGCAGTACTTC.

V and J are TRBV24-1 and TRBJ2-5; 11 bases agree with TRBD2. The ends lost 6 bases at V and 3 bases at J; junction bases unmatched: 5. The germline V gene encodes CDR1 KGHDR and CDR2 SFDVKD. This CDR3 comprises 15 residues. This CDR3 reads CATSSLAGGEETQYF. In DNA form, the CDR3 reads TGTGCCACCAGTTCCTTAGCGGGGGGGGAAGAGACCCAGTACTTC.

J is TRBJ1-2 and V is TRBV6-6; possible D gene TRBD1, 5 bases. V was cut by 4 bases and J by 3 bases, with 27 bases left in between. Germline CDR1 reads MNHNY; CDR2 reads SVGAGI (reference sequence). The CDR3 extends over 19 amino acids. In nucleotides, the CDR3 is TGTGCCAGCAGTTCTGGGGGTTACGGCAGGGCTATCCTACACTATGGCTACACCTTC. This translates into CASSSGGYGRAILHYGYTF.

This clonotype was detected a few times. The chain combines TRBV7-9 with TRBJ1-2; 7 bases are a match to TRBD1. The CDR3 is 13 amino acids. Germline-derived CDR1 and CDR2 are SEHNR and FQNEAQ (reference sequence). Losses at the gene ends were 10 bases for V and 7 bases for J; bases not matched to a gene: 12. The CDR3 coding sequence is TGTGCCATCGCGACAGGGCCAGTCTCTGGCTACACCTTC. Protein: CAIATGPVSGYTF.

This chain connects TRBV24-1 to TRBJ1-5; TRBD1 matches 7 bases. V was clipped by 3 bases and J by 4 bases; unmatched bases: 8. Per germline, CDR1 KGHDR and CDR2 SFDVKD. This CDR3 has 16 residues. The CDR3 nucleotides are TGTGCCACCAGTGATAGCCGGGACAGATTTAATCAGCCCCAGCATTTT. Its protein is CATSDSRDRFNQPQHF.